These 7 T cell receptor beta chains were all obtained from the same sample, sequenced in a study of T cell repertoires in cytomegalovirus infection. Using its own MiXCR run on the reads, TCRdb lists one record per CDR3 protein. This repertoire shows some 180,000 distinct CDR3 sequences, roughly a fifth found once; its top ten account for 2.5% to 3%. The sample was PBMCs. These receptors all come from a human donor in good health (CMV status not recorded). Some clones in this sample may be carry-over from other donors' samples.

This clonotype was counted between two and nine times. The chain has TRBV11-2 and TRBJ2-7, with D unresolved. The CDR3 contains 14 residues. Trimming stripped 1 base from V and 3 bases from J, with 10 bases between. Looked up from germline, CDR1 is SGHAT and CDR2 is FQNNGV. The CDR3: CASSLVGQGYEQYF. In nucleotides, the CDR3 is TGTGCCAGCAGCTTAGTTGGGCAAGGCTACGAGCAGTACTTC.

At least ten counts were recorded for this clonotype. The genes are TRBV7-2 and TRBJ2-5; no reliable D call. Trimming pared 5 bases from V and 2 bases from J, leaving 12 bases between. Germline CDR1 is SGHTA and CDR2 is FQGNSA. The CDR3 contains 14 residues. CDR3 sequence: CASSRTRSQETQYF. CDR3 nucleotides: TGTGCCAGCAGCCGCACGAGATCACAAGAGACCCAGTACTTC.

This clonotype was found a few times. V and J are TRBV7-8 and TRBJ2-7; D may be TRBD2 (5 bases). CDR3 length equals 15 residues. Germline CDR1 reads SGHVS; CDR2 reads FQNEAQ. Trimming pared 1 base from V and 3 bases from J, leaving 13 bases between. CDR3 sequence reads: CASSLVSAGLYEQYF. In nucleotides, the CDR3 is TGTGCCAGCAGCTTAGTGAGTGCGGGTCTCTACGAGCAGTACTTC. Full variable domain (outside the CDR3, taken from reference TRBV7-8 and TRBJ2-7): GAGVSQSPRYKVAKRGQDVALRCDPISGHVSLFWYQQALGQGPEFLTYFQNEAQLDKSGLPSDRFFAERPEGSVSTLKIQRTQQEDSAVYLCASSLVSAGLYEQYFGPGTRLTVT.

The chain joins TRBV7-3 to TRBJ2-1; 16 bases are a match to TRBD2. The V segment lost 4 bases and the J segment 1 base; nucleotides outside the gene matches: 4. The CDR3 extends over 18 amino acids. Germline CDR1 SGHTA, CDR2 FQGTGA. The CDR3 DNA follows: TGTGCCAGCAGCTCGGGACTAGCGGGAGGGCCATCCTACAATGAGCAGTTCTTC. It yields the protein CASSSGLAGGPSYNEQFF.

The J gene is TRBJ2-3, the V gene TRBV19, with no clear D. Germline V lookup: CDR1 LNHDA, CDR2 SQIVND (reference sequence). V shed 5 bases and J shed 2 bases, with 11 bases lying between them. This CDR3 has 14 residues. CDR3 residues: CASSPLAATDTQYF. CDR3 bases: TGTGCCAGTAGTCCTCTTGCGGCCACAGATACGCAGTATTTT.

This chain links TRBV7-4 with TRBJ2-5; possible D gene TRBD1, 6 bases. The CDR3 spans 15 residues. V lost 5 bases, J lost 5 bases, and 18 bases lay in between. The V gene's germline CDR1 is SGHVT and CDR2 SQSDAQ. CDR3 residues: CASSRSGTPLETQYF. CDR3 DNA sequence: TGTGCCAGCAGCCGATCCGGGACACCTTTGGAGACCCAGTACTTC. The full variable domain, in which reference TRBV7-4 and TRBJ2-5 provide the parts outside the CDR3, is GAGVSQSPRYKVAKRGRDVALRCDSISGHVTLYWYRQTLGQGSEVLTYSQSDAQRDKSGRPSGRFSAERPERSVSTLKIQRTEQGDSAVYLCASSRSGTPLETQYFGPGTRLLVL.

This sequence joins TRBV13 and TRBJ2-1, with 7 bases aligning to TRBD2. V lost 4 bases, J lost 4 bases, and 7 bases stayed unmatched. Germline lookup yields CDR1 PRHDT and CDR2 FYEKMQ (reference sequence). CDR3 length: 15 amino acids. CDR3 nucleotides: TGTGCCAGCAGCTATCGGGGGGAGTGGTACAATGAGCAGTTCTTC. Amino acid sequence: CASSYRGEWYNEQFF.